This entry features one T cell receptor beta chain sequence. This CDR3 region has 16 residues. Unmatched junction bases numbered 9, after V lost 3 bases and J lost 2 bases. Germline loops: CDR1 LGHNA, CDR2 YNFKEQ. Symptom resolution, clearance, or two negative PCRs marked the recovered donors of Cohort 3. This record belongs to a study of blood T cell repertoires in COVID-19. Produced via immunoSEQ multiplex PCR; TCRdb's table is partial and in-frame only. Of about 310,000 clones listed, roughly 89% are singletons. The sequence was obtained from a woman aged 25-40 years who had recovered from COVID-19. The chain couples TRBV4-2 to TRBJ2-7; 8 bases match TRBD2. Sequenced material: PBMCs or T cells enriched from blood (not recorded which). CDR3 in DNA: TGTGCCAGCAGCCAGCAGGTGGCGGGAGGCACCTACGAGCAGTACTTC. Amino acid sequence: CASSQQVAGGTYEQYF.